This TCR beta chain was found in a study of neurological immune-mediated disorders. Findings and caveats of the study: Phylogenetically, 18 of 34 multiple sclerosis patients' repertoires fell into one related-CDR3 cluster, a possible signature. None of the CDR3 amino acid sequences of expanded clones were shared across subjects, and this suggested private repertoires in all groups.

The CDR3 contains 15 residues. CDR1 is SNHLY, CDR2 FYNNEI, per germline. V gave up 5 bases and J gave up 5 bases; unmatched junction bases: 9. This clonotype was picked up many times. Its cognate antigen is unknown. cDNA was made by 5'RACE with 10-nucleotide random UMIs. TCRdb re-called the 5' RACE reads with MiXCR, one entry per CDR3 protein. This table has tens of thousands of distinct CDR3 sequences, about 3.7% appearing once. The genes are TRBV2 and TRBJ2-5; 9 bases align to TRBD1. Sequenced sample: PBMCs. The sequence was obtained from a man between 60 and 70 years old with multiple sclerosis. CDR3 DNA sequence: TGTGCCAGCAGTTTCGGACAGGGGCGAAGGGAGACCCAGTACTTC. Amino acid sequence: CASSFGQGRRETQYF.